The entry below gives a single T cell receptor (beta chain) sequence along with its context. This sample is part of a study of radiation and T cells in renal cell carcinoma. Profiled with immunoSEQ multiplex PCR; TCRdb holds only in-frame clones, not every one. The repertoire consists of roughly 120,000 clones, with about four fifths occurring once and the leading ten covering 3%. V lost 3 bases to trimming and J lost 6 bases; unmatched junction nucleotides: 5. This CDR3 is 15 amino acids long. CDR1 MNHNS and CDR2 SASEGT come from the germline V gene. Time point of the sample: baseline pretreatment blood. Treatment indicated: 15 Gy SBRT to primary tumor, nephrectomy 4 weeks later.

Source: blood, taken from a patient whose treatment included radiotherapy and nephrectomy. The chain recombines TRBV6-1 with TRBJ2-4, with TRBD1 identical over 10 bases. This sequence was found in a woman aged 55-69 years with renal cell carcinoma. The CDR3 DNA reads TGTGCCAGCAGTGAGGGGCGGGACAGGGGAAACATTCAGTACTTC. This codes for CASSEGRDRGNIQYF.